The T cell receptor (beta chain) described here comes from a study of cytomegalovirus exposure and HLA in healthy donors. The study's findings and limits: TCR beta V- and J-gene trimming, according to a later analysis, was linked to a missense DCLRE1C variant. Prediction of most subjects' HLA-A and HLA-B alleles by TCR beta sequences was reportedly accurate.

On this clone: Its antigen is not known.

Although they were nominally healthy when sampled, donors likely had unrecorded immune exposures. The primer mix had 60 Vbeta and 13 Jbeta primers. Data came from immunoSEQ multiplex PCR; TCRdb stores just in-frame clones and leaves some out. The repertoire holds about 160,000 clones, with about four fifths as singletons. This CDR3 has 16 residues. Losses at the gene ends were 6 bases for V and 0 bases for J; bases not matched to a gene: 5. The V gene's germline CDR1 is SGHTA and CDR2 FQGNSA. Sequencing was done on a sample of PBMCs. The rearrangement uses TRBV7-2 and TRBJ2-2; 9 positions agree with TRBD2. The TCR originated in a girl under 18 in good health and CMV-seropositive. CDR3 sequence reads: CASSWTSATNTGELFF. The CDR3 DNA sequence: TGTGCCAGCAGTTGGACTAGCGCGACGAACACCGGGGAGCTGTTTTTT.